This T cell receptor beta chain was identified in a study of radiation and T cells in renal cell carcinoma. Findings of the study overall: From baseline, blood top tumor clonotypes peaked at 2 weeks post-radiation.

Repertoires were generated with immunoSEQ multiplex PCR, while TCRdb's copy carries only in-frame clones and drops some. Among approximately 85,000 clones listed, about 88% were seen once. In this sample, this clone turned up a few times. Its matching antigen is unknown. The time point here: blood 4 weeks post-SBRT, at nephrectomy. As for treatment: 15 Gy SBRT to primary tumor, nephrectomy 4 weeks later. Nephrectomy followed 15 Gy stereotactic body radiation by 4 weeks. After SBRT, blood was collected at 2 and 4 weeks, plus baseline. The V and J ends lost 1 base and 10 bases, in that order; junction bases with no gene match: 5. From germline, CDR1 is SGHDT and CDR2 YYEEEE. The CDR3 runs to 13 residues.

V is TRBV5-6 and J is TRBJ2-7, with 10 bases lining up with TRBD1. This clonotype originated in a woman aged 70-85 years with renal cell carcinoma. The source material was blood, sampled from a patient whose treatment included radiotherapy and nephrectomy. Written as DNA, the CDR3 is TGTGCCAGCAGCTTGAAGGACAGGGGGAGTCAGTACTTC. Translating it yields CASSLKDRGSQYF.